Shown below are 21 T cell receptor beta chains from a single sample sequenced in a study of blood T cell repertoires in COVID-19 (dated by TCRdb to about 2020). The method behind the library was the immunoSEQ multiplex PCR assay. TCRdb carries this immuneACCESS record with in-frame sequences only. Its versions omit some clonotypes, under half of them owing to an unresolved V gene in the studies checked, with the rest unexplained. The sample profile shows 210,000 or so clones; roughly nine tenths of them were found once. The top ten constitute 2.5% to 3.5% of the sample. The sequencing input was PBMCs or T cells enriched from blood (not recorded which). The receptors were gathered from a woman in her 50s in a cohort exposed to, infected with or recovered from COVID-19 (not recorded which).

The chain links TRBV5-6 to TRBJ1-4, with D uncertain. Germline V lookup: CDR1 SGHDT, CDR2 YYEEEE. The V gene lost 1 base and the J gene lost 7 bases, with 17 bases spanning the gap. The CDR3 spans 16 residues. The chain's CDR3 is CASSLSSGIQGEKLFF. The CDR3 DNA sequence: TGTGCCAGCAGCTTGTCCTCCGGGATTCAAGGTGAAAAACTGTTTTTT.

This chain connects TRBV11-2 to TRBJ1-4; no definite D call. V was pared by 5 bases and J by 2 bases, with 12 bases between. The CDR3 covers 15 residues. The V gene's germline CDR1 is SGHAT and CDR2 FQNNGV. CDR3 coding DNA: TGTGCCAGCAGCAAAACCCCGGGGACTAATGAAAAACTGTTTTTT. It is translated as CASSKTPGTNEKLFF.

This clone was picked up one time. The chain has TRBV4-1 and TRBJ2-5; 9 bases agree with TRBD2. The CDR3 is 14 amino acids. CDR1 and CDR2 from the germline V gene are MGHRA and YSYEKL. V was pared by 4 bases and J by 3 bases, with 3 bases of the junction left unmatched. The CDR3 spells CASSRGGAEETQYF. The DNA for the CDR3 is TGCGCCAGCAGCCGCGGGGGGGCCGAAGAGACCCAGTACTTC.

The chain carries TRBV30 and TRBJ2-2; 10 positions agree with TRBD1. Per the germline V gene, CDR1 is GTSNPN and CDR2 is SVGIG (reference sequence). This CDR3 contains 14 residues. The trim removed 7 bases at V and 2 bases at J, leaving 4 bases unmatched. The CDR3 nucleotides are TGTGCCTCTCAGACAGGGGGCAACACCGGGGAGCTGTTTTTT. This encodes CASQTGGNTGELFF.

This clone has a handful of counts. The J gene is TRBJ2-7, the V gene TRBV7-9; D may be TRBD1 (6 bases). Trimming pared 4 bases from V and 3 bases from J, leaving 16 bases between. This CDR3 region has 15 residues. CDR1 and CDR2 (germline): SEHNR, FQNEAQ (reference sequence). The CDR3 loop is CASSSATGILYEQYF. In DNA form, the CDR3 reads TGTGCCAGCAGCTCTGCGACAGGAATACTCTACGAGCAGTACTTC.

As DNA, the CDR3 is TGCAGCGTTGAAGATTTCGGAGGTACCAAGCCCTACAATGAGCAGTTCTTC. This translates into CSVEDFGGTKPYNEQFF. The chain has TRBV29-1 and TRBJ2-1; perhaps TRBD2 as D (5 bases). Germline values: CDR1 SQVTM, CDR2 ANQGSEA. V was cut by 0 bases and J by 2 bases, with 17 bases left in between. The CDR3 extends over 17 amino acids.

The chain is built from TRBV10-3 and TRBJ1-1; 7 bases are shared with TRBD1. V was clipped by 2 bases and J by 10 bases; unmatched bases: 7. CDR1 and CDR2 from the germline V gene are ENHRY and SYGVKD. The CDR3 consists of 13 residues. For the CDR3, the DNA is TGTGCCATCAGTGAGGAACAGGGGCGGGGAGCTTTCTTT. This translates into CAISEEQGRGAFF.

The V call is TRBV28, the J call TRBJ2-5; TRBD2 aligns across 7 bases. This CDR3 region has 17 residues. The junction had 21 bases not matched to a gene; V was cut back by 7 bases and J by 7 bases. Germline CDR1 is MDHEN and CDR2 is SYDVKM. The chain's CDR3 is CASNSFYSLDGGTTQYF. CDR3 DNA sequence: TGTGCCAGCAACAGTTTTTACTCCCTTGACGGGGGGACGACCCAGTACTTC.

This rearrangement joins TRBV13 to TRBJ2-1; TRBD2 aligns across 9 bases. The CDR3 covers 16 residues. The germline CDR1 and CDR2 sequences are PRHDT and FYEKMQ (reference sequence). V dropped 2 bases and J dropped 8; count of bases not matched to a gene: 10. The CDR3 nucleotides read TGTGCCAGCAGCTTACTAGCGGGGTTTGGTATTGATGAGCAGTTCTTC. This gives the protein CASSLLAGFGIDEQFF.

The chain employs TRBV5-1 and TRBJ1-5; possible D gene TRBD1, 6 bases. Trimming took 2 bases from V and 4 from J, leaving 10 bases between them. The germline V gene encodes CDR1 SGHRS and CDR2 YFSETQ. There are 14 residues in the CDR3. The CDR3 protein is CASSLTGQNQPQHF. The CDR3 DNA sequence: TGCGCCAGCAGCTTAACCGGACAGAATCAGCCCCAGCATTTT. Full variable domain (remainder filled in from reference TRBV5-1 and TRBJ1-5): KAGVTQTPRYLIKTRGQQVTLSCSPISGHRSVSWYQQTPGQGLQFLFEYFSETQRNKGNFPGRFSGRQFSNSRSEMNVSTLELGDSALYLCASSLTGQNQPQHFGDGTRLSIL.

The gene calls are TRBV6-5 and TRBJ1-2; D gene uncertain. CDR3 length: 15 residues. V lost 0 bases and J 2 bases, leaving 10 bases between the germline ends. The germline V gene has CDR1 MNHEY and CDR2 SVGAGI. CDR3 in amino acids: CASSYSGRSNYGYTF. The CDR3 DNA reads as TGTGCCAGCAGTTACTCGGGCCGATCGAACTATGGCTACACCTTC.

This chain joins TRBV5-4 and TRBJ2-6; 11 nucleotides agree with TRBD1. CDR3 length: 17 amino acids. CDR1 is SGHNT, CDR2 YYREEE, per germline (reference sequence). V lost 4 bases to trimming and J lost 0 bases; unmatched junction nucleotides: 3. The CDR3 protein is CASSDGTGGSGANVLTF. The CDR3 DNA reads as TGTGCCAGCAGCGACGGGACAGGGGGCTCTGGGGCCAACGTCCTGACTTTC. The full variable domain, rest sourced from reference TRBV5-4 and TRBJ2-6, is ETGVTQSPTHLIKTRGQQVTLRCSSQSGHNTVSWYQQALGQGPQFIFQYYREEENGRGNFPPRFSGLQFPNYSSELNVNALELDDSALYLCASSDGTGGSGANVLTFGAGSRLTVL.

CDR3 sequence (DNA): TGTGCCAGCAGCGGGACAGGGGAGAATTCACCCCTCCACTTT. This translates into CASSGTGENSPLHF. V and J are TRBV7-9 and TRBJ1-6; TRBD1 matches at 10 bases. CDR3 size: 14 residues. The trim removed 5 bases at V and 7 bases at J, leaving 2 bases unmatched. Germline-derived CDR1 and CDR2 are SEHNR and FQNEAQ (reference sequence).

The chain employs TRBV4-1 and TRBJ2-2, with a weak D call TRBD2 (5 bases). The CDR3 is 15 amino acids. Trimming removed 1 base at V and 5 bases at J, with 11 bases between. The V gene's germline CDR1 is MGHRA and CDR2 YSYEKL. The CDR3 spells CASSQAFRGTGELFF. CDR3 sequence (DNA): TGCGCCAGCAGCCAAGCGTTCCGGGGAACCGGGGAGCTGTTTTTT.

CDR3 in DNA: TGTGCCAGCAGTTTTCGGGACAATGAGCAGTTCTTC. This gives the protein CASSFRDNEQFF. The chain has TRBV28 and TRBJ2-1, with unresolved D. This CDR3 has 12 amino acids. Trimming left V 3 bases short and J 5 bases short, with 5 bases between. Germline V CDR1 and CDR2: MDHEN, SYDVKM.

The chain employs TRBV7-3 and TRBJ2-1; the D gene is possibly TRBD2 (6 bases). The CDR3 covers 15 residues. Germline CDR1 reads SGHTA; CDR2 reads FQGTGA. Trimming left V 0 bases short and J 2 bases short, with 8 bases between. This chain's CDR3 is CASSLTTGAYNEQFF. Written as DNA, the CDR3 is TGTGCCAGCAGCTTAACGACGGGGGCCTACAATGAGCAGTTCTTC.

This clone came up a few times. The chain recombines TRBV5-6 with TRBJ1-6; TRBD1 aligns across 7 bases. J lost 7 bases, V lost 4 bases, and 11 bases had no gene match. Germline loops: CDR1 SGHDT, CDR2 YYEEEE. The CDR3 length is 16 residues. The CDR3 DNA is TGTGCCAGCAGCCCAACGGGAGGGGGCGGCAATTCACCCCTCCACTTT. Protein: CASSPTGGGGNSPLHF.

This clone was seen once. V usage is TRBV19 and J usage is TRBJ2-2, with TRBD2 matching 10 bases. This CDR3 has 19 residues. Per germline, CDR1 LNHDA and CDR2 SQIVND (reference sequence). V shed 2 bases and J 6 bases; nucleotides not matched to a gene: 15. The CDR3 loop reads CASSIRKEAGGPWAGELFF. Written as DNA, the CDR3 is TGTGCCAGTAGTATAAGGAAGGAAGCGGGGGGGCCGTGGGCCGGGGAGCTGTTTTTT.

This sequence joins TRBV29-1 and TRBJ1-1, with 7 bases fitting TRBD1. The V segment lost 6 bases and the J segment 1 base; nucleotides outside the gene matches: 5. This CDR3 region has 13 residues. CDR1 is SQVTM and CDR2 is ANQGSEA in the germline V gene. This CDR3 is CSVEGQTNTEAFF. The CDR3 nucleotides read TGCAGCGTGGAGGGACAGACGAACACTGAAGCTTTCTTT.

There are a few counts of this clone. The V and J genes are TRBV7-6 and TRBJ1-5, with D unclear. Trimming pared 5 bases from V and 9 bases from J, leaving 11 bases between. This CDR3 spans 12 amino acids. CDR1 is SGHVS and CDR2 is FNYEAQ in the germline V gene. The DNA for the CDR3 is TGTGCCAGCAGCCATACGAGCGGGCCCCAGCATTTT. Translation gives CASSHTSGPQHF.

This chain links TRBV20-1 with TRBJ2-1; D not certain. Trimming took off 3 bases at V and 0 bases at J, with 9 bases between the two ends. Germline assignment: CDR1 DFQATT and CDR2 SNEGSKA (reference sequence). This CDR3 spans 14 amino acids. Here the CDR3 reads CSASLQSSYNEQFF. CDR3 nucleotides: TGCAGTGCTAGTTTACAGAGCTCCTACAATGAGCAGTTCTTC.